The T cell receptor beta chain described here comes from a study of T cell repertoires in cytomegalovirus infection. Overall study: Newly reported HLA-C-restricted and thoroughly characterized HLA-B-restricted CMV epitopes were employed. Public signatures in TCR beta pointed to CMV infection and matching HLA type.

Regarding the study as a whole: Identification of carriers of CMV plus the relevant HLA was performed using cumulative public TCR beta family frequency. The ex vivo response was dominated by HLA-C-restricted CMV-specific TCR beta clonotypes.

The CDR3 is made up of 14 amino acids. CDR1 is LNHDA, CDR2 SQIVND, per germline (reference sequence). V trimming: 4 bases; J trimming: 4 bases; junction bases outside the gene matches: 3. Notes on this clonotype: Its antigen is currently unknown.

One entry per CDR3 protein, called by TCRdb with MiXCR from the reads. The repertoire consists of under 300,000 distinct CDR3 sequences, with about 20% occurring once and the leading ten covering roughly 19%. The specimen was cultured PBMCs, collected from culture after CMV antigen stimulation. The gene calls are TRBV19 and TRBJ2-1; TRBD2 agrees at 8 bases. The receptor was derived from a human donor in good health (CMV status not recorded). Some clones in this sample may be carry-over from other donors' samples. CDR3 DNA sequence: TGTGCCAGTAGTACCCAGCGGGAGTACAATGAGCAGTTCTTC. Its translation is CASSTQREYNEQFF.